The clone carrying this T cell receptor (beta chain) was counted at least ten times. This entry comes from a study of spatial heterogeneity in lung cancer. Via MiXCR, TCRdb re-called the 5' RACE reads, giving one row per CDR3 protein. The table has under 30,000 distinct CDR3 sequences, approximately 5.4% seen once. The time point was: blood at routine non-recurrence follow-up after resection. No cell sorting; template was whole RNA from tumor, lung tissue or PBMC. The CDR3 is 15 amino acids. V lost 6 bases to trimming and J lost 6 bases, with 18 bases between them. CDR1 is SGHTA, CDR2 FQGNSA, per germline.

The chain uses TRBV7-2 and TRBJ2-1, with a possible D match to TRBD2 (6 bases). The clonotype comes from a male donor with early-stage non-small cell lung cancer. The sample here was PBMCs, taken at follow-up. CDR3 in DNA: TGTGCCAGCAGACCACCGGGACTCCTCGTCAATGAGCAGTTCTTC. Its translation: CASRPPGLLVNEQFF.